The clone carrying this T cell receptor (beta chain) was seen at least ten times. Its target is unknown. Construction of TCR beta libraries was performed using quantitative 5'-RACE with molecular barcodes. TCRdb ran MiXCR on the 5' RACE reads and lists one entry per CDR3 protein. The data hold around 220,000 distinct CDR3 sequences, with 10% observed a single time. From germline, CDR1 is SGHRS and CDR2 YFSETQ. This CDR3 has 20 amino acids. V lost 0 bases to trimming and J lost 0 bases; unmatched junction nucleotides: 17. The data derive from a study of CD8 T cells in ankylosing spondylitis. Findings and limits, study-wide: Reported data indicate significant enrichment of disease-linked clones within matched ankylosing spondylitis synovial fluid. A TCR beta motif made of fewer than ten highly homologous variants seemed typical of ankylosing spondylitis blood.

This chain links TRBV5-1 with TRBJ1-1; 7 bases map to TRBD1. The sequence was collected from a male donor with ankylosing spondylitis or in good health (not recorded which). Sequenced sample: blood, either unsorted or a sorted T cell fraction (not recorded which). The CDR3 protein is CASSLGDAGTAQYMNTEAFF. The CDR3 DNA follows: TGCGCCAGCAGCTTGGGGGACGCGGGGACAGCCCAATACATGAACACTGAAGCTTTCTTT.